This T cell receptor (beta chain) comes out of a study of Graves' ophthalmopathy and Graves' hyperthyroidism. The wider study: Researchers obtained peripheral blood at initial diagnosis, before any treatment had begun.

For repertoire sequencing, the TCR beta CDR3 regions were amplified from RNA transcripts. Investigators did first-round RT-PCR with HTBI primers, then second-round multiplex PCR. TCRdb redid the calling of the multiplex PCR reads with MiXCR, one entry per CDR3 protein. The top ten hold around 5.8% of the sample, which has roughly 160,000 distinct CDR3 sequences, under 40% seen once. Whole-study findings and limits: Both a roughly 70% sensitivity and a roughly 75% specificity characterized the model's predictions of ophthalmopathy progression.

This clonotype turned up a few times. Its antigen is still unknown. A much larger clone differs by one base, so this may be a read error. Here the CDR3 omits its conserved ending phenylalanine or tryptophan, so a read error is the likely source. The CDR3 sequence is 13 residues long. V dropped 7 bases and J dropped 4; count of bases not matched to a gene: 5. Germline CDR1 is ENHRY and CDR2 is SYGVKD. The J gene is TRBJ2-5, the V gene TRBV10-3, with 8 bases aligning to TRBD1. What was sequenced was peripheral blood. This TCR was recovered from a woman aged 40 to 50 with Graves' ophthalmopathy. The chain's CDR3 is CAINQDRAETQYS. The CDR3 DNA follows: TGTGCCATCAACCAGGACAGGGCAGAGACCCAGTACTCC.